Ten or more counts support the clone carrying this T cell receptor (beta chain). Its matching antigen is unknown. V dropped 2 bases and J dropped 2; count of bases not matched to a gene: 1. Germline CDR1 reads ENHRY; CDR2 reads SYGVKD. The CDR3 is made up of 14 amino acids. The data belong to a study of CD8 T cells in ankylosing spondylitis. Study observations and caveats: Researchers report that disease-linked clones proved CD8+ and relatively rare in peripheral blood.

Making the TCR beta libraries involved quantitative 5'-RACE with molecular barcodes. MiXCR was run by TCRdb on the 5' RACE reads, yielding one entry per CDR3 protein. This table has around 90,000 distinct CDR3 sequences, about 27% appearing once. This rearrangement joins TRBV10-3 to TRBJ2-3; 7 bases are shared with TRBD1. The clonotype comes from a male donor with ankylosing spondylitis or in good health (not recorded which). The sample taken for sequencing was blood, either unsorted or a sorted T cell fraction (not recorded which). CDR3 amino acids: CAISETGDTDTQYF. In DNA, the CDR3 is TGTGCCATCAGTGAGACAGGGGACACAGATACGCAGTATTTT.